These T cell receptor beta chains were read from a single sample in a study of blood T cell repertoires in COVID-19. TCRdb's copy holds only in-frame clones and misses some; the assay was immunoSEQ multiplex PCR. The sample carries under 150,000 clones, roughly 80% recorded once. Sequencing used peripheral blood. The source of these receptors is a man aged 45-60 years with acute or convalescent COVID-19. The CDR3 runs from the conserved cysteine through the conserved F or W. A D gene is named only where the DNA matches it firmly. Size is stated for part of the rows, as once, few or many counts, or as a class when the clone is expanded.

clone_size j_call d_call v_call cdr3_nt cdr3_aa
. TRBJ2-3 . TRBV5-1 TGCGCCAGCAGCTTGTCTCTAGCGTCCGATACGCAGTATTTT CASSLSLASDTQYF
once TRBJ2-3 . TRBV12-3/TRBV12-4 TGTGCCAGCAGTTTTGGGGGCCCAGATACGCAGTATTTT CASSFGGPDTQYF
. TRBJ1-2 TRBD1 TRBV2 TGTGCCAGCAGCCCCGGGGACAGTTCATATGGCTACACCTTC CASSPGDSSYGYTF
once TRBJ2-2 . TRBV9 TGTGCCAGCAGCTTCCGCGGGACTTTGGACACCGGGGAGCTGTTTTTT CASSFRGTLDTGELFF
. TRBJ2-3 TRBD2 TRBV4-2 TGTGCCAGCAGCCAAGGAGCGGGGGGGCCGCCAAACACAGATACGCAGTATTTT CASSQGAGGPPNTDTQYF
. TRBJ2-1 TRBD1 TRBV29-1 TGCAGCGTTGTGAAGGGACAGGCTACTGAGCAGTTCTTC CSVVKGQATEQFF
. TRBJ1-6 . TRBV19 TGTGCCAGTAAGGAGGACGGGAGCTCCTATAATTCACCCCTCCACTTT CASKEDGSSYNSPLHF
. TRBJ1-2 . TRBV20-1 TGCAGTGCTAGAGATCAAGTTACAACCTTC CSARDQVTTF
. TRBJ2-5 TRBD1 TRBV6-5 TGTGCCAGCGGGACAGGGGGAAAACTTCAAGAGACCCAGTACTTC CASGTGGKLQETQYF
once TRBJ2-1 TRBD1 TRBV3-1/TRBV3-2 TGTGCCAGCAGCTCCGGGACAGGGGGCTATGAGCAGTTCTTC CASSSGTGGYEQFF
once TRBJ1-2 . TRBV11-2 TGTGCCAGCAGCTTAGAAGGCAGGGGTGGCTACACCTTC CASSLEGRGGYTF
once TRBJ1-2 . TRBV19 TGTGCCAGTAGCCCTCGGGGAGGGGCGCCGAACTATGGCTACACCTTC CASSPRGGAPNYGYTF
. TRBJ1-6 . TRBV27 TGTGCCAGCAGTTTATCCCACGATCCCTCGGGGACACCCCTCCACTTT CASSLSHDPSGTPLHF
. TRBJ2-3 TRBD2 TRBV10-3 TGTGCCATCAGCCTGGGCGGGGGGGGAGATACGCAGTATTTT CAISLGGGGDTQYF
. TRBJ1-2 . TRBV6-1 TGTGCCAGCAGTGACAGTCAGGACGGAGGCTATGGCTACACCTTC CASSDSQDGGYGYTF
once TRBJ1-2 TRBD1 TRBV11-2 TGTGCCAGCAGCCTTGGACAGGGACCTAACTATGGCTACACCTTC CASSLGQGPNYGYTF
. TRBJ1-4 . TRBV2 TGTGCCAGCAGTGTCCGGACAACAACTAATGAAAAACTGTTTTTT CASSVRTTTNEKLFF
. TRBJ1-1 . TRBV11-2 TGTGCCAGCAGCTTACCGCAGGGCACTGAAGCTTTCTTT CASSLPQGTEAFF
. TRBJ2-6 TRBD1 TRBV7-7 TGTGCCAGCTGTCCCCCCGGGACAGGGAATACTGGGGCCAACGTCCTGACTTTC CASCPPGTGNTGANVLTF
. TRBJ2-1 TRBD1 TRBV19 TGTGCCAGTAGTCCTCGTGGGACAGGGCCGAACAATGAGCAGTTCTTC CASSPRGTGPNNEQFF
once TRBJ2-3 . TRBV4-1 TGCGCCAGCAGCCATTCAGGGGTCACAGATACGCAGTATTTT CASSHSGVTDTQYF
. TRBJ2-5 . TRBV19 TGTGCCAGTAGTTTAAAAGAGACCCAGTACTTC CASSLKETQYF
. TRBJ2-5 TRBD2 TRBV9 TGTGCCAGCAGCGTAGGGGCGGGGGGGACCCAGTACTTC CASSVGAGGTQYF
. TRBJ2-7 TRBD2 TRBV5-1 TGCGCCAGCAGCCCACTAGCGGGGGGCCCGTACGAGCAGTACTTC CASSPLAGGPYEQYF
. TRBJ1-6 . TRBV6-1 TGTGCCAGCAGTAAAGGTAATGGGCCCGGCTCTAATTCACCCCTCCACTTT CASSKGNGPGSNSPLHF
. TRBJ1-1 . TRBV2 TGTGCCGCCGGAGGGGCCGGCACTGAAGCTTTCTTT CAAGGAGTEAFF
once TRBJ1-1 . TRBV9 TGTGCCAGCAGCGACTCCCCGGGGGAGAACTCTGAAGCTTTCTTT CASSDSPGENSEAFF
. TRBJ1-5 TRBD1 TRBV28 TGTGCCAGCAGTTTTCGATGGAGCCGGACAGGGTCGCGCAATCAGCCCCAGCATTTT CASSFRWSRTGSRNQPQHF
. TRBJ1-1 . TRBV27 TGTGCCAGCAGTTTATCGAGAGGACAGCGGGCTTTCTTT CASSLSRGQRAFF
. TRBJ2-3 . TRBV28 TGTGCCAGCAGTTTCTCCACAGGGAAGACCTTAGATACGCAGTATTTT CASSFSTGKTLDTQYF
. TRBJ2-5 . TRBV27 TGTGCCAGCAGTGACAGCGCCCAAGAGACCCAGTACTTC CASSDSAQETQYF
. TRBJ1-1 . TRBV28 TGTGCCAGCAGTACGCGGGGGGGCGGGACTGAAGCTTTCTTT CASSTRGGGTEAFF
. TRBJ2-1 . TRBV3-1/TRBV3-2 TGTGCCAGCAGCCAAGTTGAGGTAGTGGGGCAGGGCAATGAGCAGTTCTTC CASSQVEVVGQGNEQFF
. TRBJ2-3 . TRBV15 TGTGCCACCGGGTTGGGGACGACAGGAAGCACAGATACGCAGTATTTT CATGLGTTGSTDTQYF
. TRBJ2-2 TRBD2 TRBV3-1/TRBV3-2 TGTGCCAGCAGTCAGGGACTAGTAACCGGGGAGCTGTTTTTT CASSQGLVTGELFF
. TRBJ1-1 TRBD1 TRBV9 TGTGCCAGCAGCGTCAGGGGGACGTCTAACACTGAAGCTTTCTTT CASSVRGTSNTEAFF
. TRBJ2-2 . TRBV6-6 TGTGCCAGCAGTTTATTTCCGCGGACGAACACCGGGGAGCTGTTTTTT CASSLFPRTNTGELFF
. TRBJ1-1 . TRBV6-1 TGTGCCAGCAGTGAAGCGAGCGGGGGGGGGACTGAAGCTTTCTTT CASSEASGGGTEAFF
. TRBJ1-2 . TRBV7-9 TGTGCCAGCAGCCCCGGGGGACTGTCTTCTAACTATGGCTACACCTTC CASSPGGLSSNYGYTF
. TRBJ2-3 TRBD1 TRBV28 TGTGCCAGCAGTATCACAGGGGGCGCAGGACCAGATACGCAGTATTTT CASSITGGAGPDTQYF
. TRBJ1-3 TRBD1 TRBV5-6 TGTGCCAGCAGCTTGTTTGCAGGGGGAGGAAACACCATATATTTT CASSLFAGGGNTIYF
once TRBJ2-4 . TRBV12-3/TRBV12-4 TGTGCCAGCAGTTTAAACCCAGTAACTAATCAGTACTTC CASSLNPVTNQYF
once TRBJ1-2 TRBD1 TRBV19 TGTGCCAGTAGTATCTGGGGACAGGGCTATGGCTACACCTTC CASSIWGQGYGYTF
medium-sized TRBJ2-3 . TRBV6-6 TGTGCCAGCAGTTACGGCGGGGCTTTATTCACAGATACGCAGTATTTT CASSYGGALFTDTQYF
. TRBJ1-2 TRBD1 TRBV5-6 TGTGCCAGCAGCTTACCCTCCACAGGGGCGGGAAACTATGGCTACACCTTC CASSLPSTGAGNYGYTF
. TRBJ2-3 TRBD2 TRBV5-1 TGCGCCAGCAGCTTGGAGTTGGCGGGGGGCGGGGAGTATTTT CASSLELAGGGEYF
. TRBJ2-4 . TRBV3-1/TRBV3-2 TGTGCCAGCAGCCATGGCCTGGACATTCAGTACTTC CASSHGLDIQYF
once TRBJ2-3 TRBD2 TRBV5-1 TGCGCCAGCAGCTTGGAGCGGGGGGCGGGAGATACGCAGTATTTT CASSLERGAGDTQYF
. TRBJ1-1 . TRBV2 TGTGCCAGGAGCCGGGACATGAACACTGAAGCTTTCTTT CARSRDMNTEAFF
. TRBJ1-2 TRBD1 TRBV2 TGTGCCAGCAGACCAGATTACGACAGGGGGGTCCTCATCCTCAACTATGGCTACACCTTC CASRPDYDRGVLILNYGYTF
. TRBJ2-7 . TRBV7-3 TGTGCCAGCAGCCCCGGGGGGACAGGAACCTACGAGCAGTACTTC CASSPGGTGTYEQYF
. TRBJ1-1 . TRBV23-1 TGCGCCAGCAGTCAATCGCCCGGGAAAGCGAACACTGAAGCTTTCTTT CASSQSPGKANTEAFF
once TRBJ1-4 . TRBV28 TGTGCCAGCAGTTTCGGGGGGGACGGTGAAAAACTGTTTTTT CASSFGGDGEKLFF
once TRBJ1-2 . TRBV3-1/TRBV3-2 TGTGCCAGCAGCCAAGACCCCCTTATACTCGCATATAACTATGGCTACACCTTC CASSQDPLILAYNYGYTF
. TRBJ1-1 . TRBV5-1 TGCGCCAGCAGCTTGAAGGGGAAGGAGACTGAAGCTTTCTTT CASSLKGKETEAFF